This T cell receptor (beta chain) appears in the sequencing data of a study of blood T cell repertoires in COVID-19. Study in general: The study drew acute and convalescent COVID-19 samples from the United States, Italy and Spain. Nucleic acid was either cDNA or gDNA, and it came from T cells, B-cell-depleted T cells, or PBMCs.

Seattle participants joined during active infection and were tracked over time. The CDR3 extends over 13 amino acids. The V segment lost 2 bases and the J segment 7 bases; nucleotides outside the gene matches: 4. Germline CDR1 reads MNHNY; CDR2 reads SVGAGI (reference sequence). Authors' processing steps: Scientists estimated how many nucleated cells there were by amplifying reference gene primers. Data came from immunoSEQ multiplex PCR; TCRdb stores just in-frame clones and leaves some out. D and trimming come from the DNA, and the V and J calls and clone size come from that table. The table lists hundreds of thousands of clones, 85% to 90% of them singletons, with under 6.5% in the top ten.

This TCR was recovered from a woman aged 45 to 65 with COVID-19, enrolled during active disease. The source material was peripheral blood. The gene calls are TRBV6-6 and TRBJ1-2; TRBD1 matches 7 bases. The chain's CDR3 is CASSYEGAGGYTF. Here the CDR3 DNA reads TGTGCCAGCAGTTACGAGGGGGCCGGTGGCTACACCTTC.